Sequencing of this T cell receptor (beta chain) was carried out in a study of blood T cell repertoires in COVID-19. Whole-study context: From the United States, Italy and Spain came samples of acute and convalescent COVID-19. The cDNA or gDNA used as material had been derived from T cells, B-cell-depleted T cells, or PBMCs.

The germline V and J ends were trimmed by 5 bases and 10 bases, with 18 bases remaining between them. The germline V gene has CDR1 SGHTA and CDR2 FQGNSA. This CDR3 has 15 residues. As originally analysed: Estimation of nucleated cell counts was performed using reference gene primer amplification. Libraries were prepared by immunoSEQ multiplex PCR; TCRdb keeps only in-frame clonotypes and omits some of them. For V, J and clone size, that table is used; D and trimming come from the DNA. The data show 84,000 or so clones, roughly nine tenths seen once. This clonotype was sampled from a man aged 55 to 70 with acute or convalescent COVID-19. The V call is TRBV7-2, the J call TRBJ1-6; D perhaps matches TRBD1 (6 bases). Sequencing was done on a sample of peripheral blood. The CDR3 loop is CASSLGGGRRSPLHF. The CDR3 DNA follows: TGTGCCAGCAGCCTTGGGGGGGGGCGAAGATCACCCCTCCACTTT.